The 6 T cell receptor beta chains presented below share a single source sample, sequenced in a study of shared clonotypes between healthy human individuals. Profiled with immunoSEQ multiplex PCR; TCRdb holds only in-frame clones, not every one. Of roughly 550,000 clones listed, about 95% were seen once; the top ten hold 0.1% to 0.11%. The naive CD8 population came from CD45RO-negative cells selected for CCR7, without terminally differentiated effector memory CD45RA+ cells. The sample was naive CD8+ T cells sorted from blood. The receptors originated from a woman in her 30s in good health.

This clone has only one observation. In the same sample, other DNA sequences code for this CDR3. The chain recombines TRBV4-1 with TRBJ1-5; D call uncertain. The CDR3 is made up of 14 amino acids. CDR1 and CDR2 (germline): MGHRA, YSYEKL. Trimming took off 4 bases at V and 1 base at J, with 8 bases between the two ends. Written as DNA, the CDR3 is TGCGCCAGCAGCCCCGGGCAGAGCAATCAGCCCCAGCATTTT. Translated, it gives CASSPGQSNQPQHF.

Comments on this clone: At the DNA level, this CDR3 is encoded by other sequences in the same sample as well. CDR3 amino acids: CASSLEGTYEQYF. The DNA of the CDR3 is TGTGCCAGCAGCTTGGAGGGCACCTACGAGCAGTACTTC. J is TRBJ2-7 and V is TRBV5-6, with D hard to call. The CDR3 totals 13 residues. Per the germline V gene, CDR1 is SGHDT and CDR2 is YYEEEE. V was clipped by 0 bases and J by 2 bases, with 6 bases between them.

This clone was found once. The chain combines TRBV6-5 with TRBJ2-7, with TRBD1 as a possible D gene (6 bases). The CDR3 contains 14 residues. Trimming left V 5 bases short and J 2 bases short, with 13 bases between. From germline, CDR1 is MNHEY and CDR2 SVGAGI. As DNA, the CDR3 is TGTGCCAGCAGTCCCCGGGACACTACCTACGAGCAGTACTTC. Translating it yields CASSPRDTTYEQYF.

V gene TRBV29-1 combines with J gene TRBJ2-4, with D tentatively TRBD1 (6 bases). The CDR3 length is 17 residues. The V end was cut by 0 bases, the J end by 0 bases, with 15 bases between. Germline CDR1 is SQVTM and CDR2 is ANQGSEA. DNA for the CDR3: TGCAGCGTTGAAGATCACCGGCAGGGGTTAGCCAAAAACATTCAGTACTTC. This translates into CSVEDHRQGLAKNIQYF.

CDR3 sequence (DNA): TGTGCCAGCAAGGGAATTGGGAATCAGCCCCAGCATTTT. The encoded protein is CASKGIGNQPQHF. The chain couples TRBV28 to TRBJ1-5, with no clear D. The CDR3 has 13 residues. Trimming left V 7 bases short and J 4 bases short, with 11 bases between. Per the germline V gene, CDR1 is MDHEN and CDR2 is SYDVKM.

The chain couples TRBV28 to TRBJ2-5; no clear D. Germline V gene sequence: CDR1 MDHEN, CDR2 SYDVKM. This CDR3 is 14 amino acids long. Trimming left V 3 bases short and J 5 bases short, with 13 bases between. CDR3 in amino acids: CASSFPSSPETQYF. The CDR3 region has the DNA TGTGCCAGCAGTTTCCCCAGCTCCCCCGAGACCCAGTACTTC.